This T cell receptor beta chain was documented in a study of cytomegalovirus exposure and HLA in healthy donors. Primers: 60 Vbeta forward and 13 Jbeta reverse. The protocol was immunoSEQ multiplex PCR, while the TCRdb copy is restricted to in-frame clones and leaves out a portion. The sample lists around 100,000 clones, over 75% occurring once. J was trimmed by 5 bases and V by 6 bases; bases with no gene match: 6. The CDR3 has 14 amino acids. CDR1 is MDHEN, CDR2 SYDVKM, per germline. Sequencing was performed on PBMCs. The sequence derives from a woman younger than 35 in good health and CMV-seropositive. The rearrangement joins TRBV28 to TRBJ1-1, with TRBD1 matching 10 bases. This chain's CDR3 is CASSVTGGGTEAFF. The CDR3 bases are TGTGCCAGCAGCGTGACAGGGGGCGGAACTGAAGCTTTCTTT.